Shown below are 13 T cell receptor beta chains from a single sample sequenced in a study of blood T cells in healthy people across ages. The authors ran a second PCR of about 7 to 12 cycles using a sample-barcoded 5' primer and a J-beta primer mix. MiXCR was run by TCRdb on the 5' RACE reads, yielding one entry per CDR3 protein. The table lists 1.2 million to 1.5 million distinct CDR3 sequences, about 43% of them singletons. The sample comprised blood. Source of these receptors: a woman younger than 35 in good health.

This clonotype was seen repeatedly, ten times or more. V usage is TRBV20-1 and J usage is TRBJ2-2, with TRBD2 as a possible D gene (5 bases). Germline V lookup: CDR1 DFQATT, CDR2 SNEGSKA (reference sequence). The CDR3 spans 15 residues. The ends were cut back, 6 bases at V and 6 bases at J, with 20 bases in the middle. The CDR3 here is CSAETPWTRPGELFF. The DNA for the CDR3 is TGCAGTGCCGAAACCCCCTGGACTCGCCCCGGGGAGCTGTTTTTT.

There are many counts of this clonotype. J is TRBJ1-1 and V is TRBV7-3; tentatively, D is TRBD1 (5 bases). The CDR3 sequence is 15 residues long. Germline V lookup: CDR1 SGHTA, CDR2 FQGTGA. Trimming stripped 4 bases from V and 1 base from J, with 13 bases between. CDR3 sequence: CASSWGGGTNTEAFF. For the CDR3, the DNA is TGTGCCAGCAGCTGGGGGGGGGGTACGAACACTGAAGCTTTCTTT.

This rearrangement joins TRBV9 to TRBJ2-1, with TRBD1 matching over 7 bases. The CDR3 spans 12 residues. The V and J ends lost 3 bases and 14 bases, in that order; junction bases with no gene match: 8. Germline values: CDR1 SGDLS, CDR2 YYNGEE. CDR3 amino acids: CASSGRDRGEFF. CDR3 DNA sequence: TGTGCCAGCAGCGGCCGGGACAGAGGAGAGTTCTTC.

The chain links TRBV6-5 to TRBJ2-1; D uncertain. Trimming shortened V by 6 bases and J by 7 bases, and 13 bases separated the two germline ends. Germline V gene sequence: CDR1 MNHEY, CDR2 SVGAGI. This CDR3 spans 13 amino acids. CDR3 in DNA: TGTGCCAGCAGGGACCGGCTGGGTAATGAGCAGTTCTTC. As protein: CASRDRLGNEQFF.

This clonotype was counted only a few times. The gene calls are TRBV7-2 and TRBJ2-6, with D hard to call. Germline V gene lookup returns CDR1 SGHTA and CDR2 FQGNSA. V lost 2 bases and J lost 0, with 14 bases in between. The CDR3 sequence is 18 residues long. The CDR3 spells CASSLYAWASSGANVLTF. CDR3 bases: TGTGCCAGCAGCTTATACGCGTGGGCCAGCTCTGGGGCCAACGTCCTGACTTTC.

The chain uses TRBV2 and TRBJ2-7, with a weak D call TRBD2 (5 bases). Per the germline V gene, CDR1 is SNHLY and CDR2 is FYNNEI. The CDR3 has 13 amino acids. V was trimmed by 9 bases and J by 2 bases, leaving 14 bases between them. CDR3 protein: CASRGTEPYEQYF. As DNA, the CDR3 is TGTGCCAGTCGGGGAACAGAACCCTACGAGCAGTACTTC.

In this sample, this clonotype turned up a few times. This rearrangement joins TRBV7-2 to TRBJ2-7; 9 bases map to TRBD1. V lost 5 bases and J lost 4; bases outside the gene matches: 12. The germline V gene has CDR1 SGHTA and CDR2 FQGNSA. This CDR3 has 16 amino acids. The CDR3 DNA reads TGTGCCAGCAGCATCCGGAGGGGACAGGGTGGGTACGAGCAGTACTTC. This sequence encodes CASSIRRGQGGYEQYF. Full variable domain (remainder filled in from reference TRBV7-2 and TRBJ2-7): GAGVSQSPSNKVTEKGKDVELRCDPISGHTALYWYRQSLGQGLEFLIYFQGNSAPDKSGLPSDRFSAERTGGSVSTLTIQRTQQEDSAVYLCASSIRRGQGGYEQYFGPGTRLTVT.

Notes on this clonotype: Mismatch with germline at one junction end may stem from a read error. The CDR3 DNA is TGTGCCTGCAGAGTCGGGGATTCTGGGGCCAACGTCCTGACTTTC. Translating it yields CACRVGDSGANVLTF. The chain joins TRBV12-3 or TRBV12-4 to TRBJ2-6, with D perhaps matching TRBD2 (5 bases). This CDR3 has 15 amino acids.

V and J are TRBV29-1 and TRBJ2-5, with D possibly being TRBD2 (6 bases). Germline V gene data show CDR1 as SQVTM and CDR2 as ANQGSEA. The CDR3 is made up of 13 amino acids. Trimming cost V 7 bases and J 7 bases, with 19 bases left between them. This CDR3 is CSEVRAGSGTQYF. As DNA, the CDR3 is TGCAGCGAAGTAAGGGCGGGGAGTGGGACCCAGTACTTC.

The chain links TRBV4-1 to TRBJ2-3; D is tentatively TRBD1 or TRBD2 (5 bases each). Germline V gene sequence: CDR1 MGHRA, CDR2 YSYEKL. Trimming cost V 4 bases and J 2 bases, with 16 bases left between them. The CDR3 runs 16 residues. The CDR3 here is CASSPLGGVSTDTQYF. CDR3 coding DNA: TGCGCCAGCAGCCCCCTTGGGGGTGTTTCCACAGATACGCAGTATTTT.

The gene calls are TRBV5-1 and TRBJ2-1; D uncertain. This CDR3 contains 13 residues. The germline V gene encodes CDR1 SGHRS and CDR2 YFSETQ. V dropped 0 bases and J dropped 5 bases, with 6 bases sitting between them. CDR3 bases: TGCGCCAGCAGCTTGGTGGCAGACAATGAGCAGTTCTTC. This codes for CASSLVADNEQFF.

For this clonotype: The germline gene is not matched at one end of the junction; a read error may be the cause. The chain carries TRBV4-1 and TRBJ2-5, with D perhaps matching TRBD2 (5 bases). This CDR3 has 15 amino acids. CDR1 is MGHRA and CDR2 is YSYEKL in the germline V gene. CDR3 region: CASSQDRGQAETQYF. CDR3 nucleotides: TGCGCCAGCAGCCAAGATCGCGGCCAAGCGGAGACTCAGTACTTC.

The chain employs TRBV4-2 and TRBJ1-2, with D perhaps matching TRBD1 (5 bases). From germline, CDR1 is LGHNA and CDR2 YNFKEQ. V gave up 1 base and J gave up 4 bases, with 13 bases separating them. This CDR3 spans 15 amino acids. The CDR3 coding sequence is TGTGCCAGCAGCCAAGGACAGTATCAGGGCTATGGCTACACCTTC. It yields the protein CASSQGQYQGYGYTF.